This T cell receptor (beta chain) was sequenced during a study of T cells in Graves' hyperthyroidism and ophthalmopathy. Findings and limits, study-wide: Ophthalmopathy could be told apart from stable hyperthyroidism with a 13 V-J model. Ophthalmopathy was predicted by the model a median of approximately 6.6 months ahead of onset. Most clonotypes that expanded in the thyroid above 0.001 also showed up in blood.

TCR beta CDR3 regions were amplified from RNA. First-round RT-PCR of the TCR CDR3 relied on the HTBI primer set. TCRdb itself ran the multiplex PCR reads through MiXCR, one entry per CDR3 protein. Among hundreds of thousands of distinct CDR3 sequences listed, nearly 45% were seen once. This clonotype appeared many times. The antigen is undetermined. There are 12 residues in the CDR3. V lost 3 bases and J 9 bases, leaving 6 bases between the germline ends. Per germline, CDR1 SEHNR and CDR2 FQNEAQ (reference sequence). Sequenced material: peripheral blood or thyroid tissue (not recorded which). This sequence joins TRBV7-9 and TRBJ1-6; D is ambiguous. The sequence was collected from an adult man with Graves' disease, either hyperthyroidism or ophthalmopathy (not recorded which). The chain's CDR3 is CASSFLVSPLHF. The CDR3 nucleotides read TGTGCCAGCAGCTTCCTGGTTTCACCCCTCCACTTT.